This paragraph covers one T cell receptor beta chain sequence. Its antigen remains unidentified. No per-base quality is available; no much larger clone lies one base away. Libraries were prepared through the immunoSEQ multiplex PCR assay. The multiplex PCR relied on a mix of 60 forward primers for TCR Vbeta segments and 13 reverse primers for TCR Jbeta segments. Amplification of the CDR3 region of rearranged TCR beta genes was performed with a multiplex PCR assay on genomic DNA. Amplified TCR beta libraries were sequenced as 87-base-pair reads on the Illumina HiSeq System. In the original analysis: In a later analysis, roughly 80 million unique TCR beta chains were counted across the approximately 640 repertoires, and roughly 11 million of these chains were shared by at least two donors. A nearest-neighbor algorithm error-corrected the raw reads and collapsed the reads into unique sequences, merging closely related sequences to remove PCR and sequencing errors. Alignment of CDR3 sequences to IMGT reference sequences was used to assign V, D and J gene segments. For a sequence to be retained, at least a six-nucleotide match to both a V gene segment and a J gene segment was required. A rearrangement counted as productive if the CDR3 had no stop codons and remained in frame with V and J, and every other rearrangement counted as non-productive. Following IMGT convention, CDR3 was defined as the stretch from the second conserved V-encoded cysteine to the conserved J-encoded phenylalanine. In an earlier analysis of more than 550 of the donors, sequences lacking an unambiguous match to a single V gene segment were excluded. An earlier analysis of a few hundred of the donors called V segments functional above 56.7% productive rearrangements and segregating when the between-donor standard deviation exceeded 5%. A statistical classification framework was developed to diagnose cytomegalovirus status using the catalog of TCR beta chain sequences. V and J gene assignment, in a later analysis, came from comparing TCR nucleotide sequences with IMGT/GENE-DB human TR gene sequences. Using the TCRdist pipeline, a later analysis assigned CDR3 sequences along with most-parsimonious VDJ recombination scenarios. A later analysis defined each TCR beta chain by its CDR3 amino acid sequence plus V-gene family, and excluded reads lacking a unique V-gene family. As a way to deal with suspected cross-contamination and a sequencing artifact, a later analysis dropped roughly 620 nucleotide sequences that were highly shared and had low generation probability. For each public chain, a later analysis derived a clonal expansion index from normalized ranks of inferred template counts within each repertoire. In a later analysis, generation probabilities were computed using a VDJ recombination model fitted to out-of-frame rearrangements, and the results were checked against IGoR. Hypergeometric tests were used in a later analysis to score TCR-TCR, TCR-HLA and TCR-CMV co-occurrence, with a repertoire-size bias correction applied to the TCR pairs. False discovery rates were estimated in a later analysis by permuting HLA or CMV assignments 20 times. In a later analysis, co-occurring TCRs were grouped using DBSCAN, and TCRdist sequence similarity was added for clustering within HLA-allele-positive subsets. Repertoires with fewer than 30,000 or more than 120,000 public chains were left out of co-occurrence clustering, as were four to six repertoires with anomalous nucleotide sharing. Entries here come from immuneACCESS through TCRdb and include only in-frame sequences with V and J called. Some clones fail to appear in such tables; in the studies checked, an unresolved V gene covers under half of the shortfall, and the cause of the remainder is unknown. The D gene and trimming were derived from the DNA, and the V and J assignments and clone size from that table. This sample gives 100,000 to 120,000 clones in total; roughly four fifths of them show up just once. The top ten constitute around 1.3% of the sample.

Trimming removed 2 bases from V and 1 base from J, leaving 11 bases between the germline ends. The CDR3 contains 15 residues, cysteine and phenylalanine counted. The CDR3 DNA has 45 bases and is translated from base 1. CDR1 and CDR2 were assigned from the germline V gene (reference sequence) as MNHNY and SVGAGI. The sample originates from a study of cytomegalovirus exposure and HLA in healthy donors (dated by TCRdb to 2015 to 2018). For the study in its entirety: An earlier analysis of some 550 of the donors reported 250 to 300 Gb of sequence data and more than 90 million unique TCR beta sequences from around 200 million T cells. In the later analysis, no new phenotypic data were used to find candidate immune exposures; instead, reliance was placed on TCR beta sequences and their occurrence across donors. A later genetic analysis used genome-wide SNP genotypes for about three fifths of the roughly 700 donors, treating that subset as a discovery cohort. The number of donors typed differed by locus, with about 629-640 for A, B, C, DRB1 and DQB1, around 520 for DQA1, 606 for DPA1, and some 440 for DPB1. The study combined high-throughput TCR immunosequencing, statistical association of individual TCRs with disease status, and machine learning to predict cytomegalovirus infection status. Among 300 to 450 genotyped donors of the cohort, an average of 235,054 unique TCR beta nucleotide sequences were sequenced per donor, around 20% of them non-productive. In a later analysis, previously published TCR beta repertoires from 666 donors were re-analyzed and high-resolution HLA genotyping was added so that TCR occurrence patterns could be studied. All discovery cohort repertoires had been generated using a single sequencing platform. In addition to the first cohort of roughly 700 subjects, a separate validation cohort of 120 different subjects was used. Donor age, sex, ethnicity and CMV serostatus were compiled together with the repertoire data. The study aimed to test whether signatures of past pathogen exposure could be identified by cataloging public T cell receptors. The T cell repertoires of around 670 subjects were profiled by immunosequencing and related to cytomegalovirus serostatus. Because of strong linkage in the cohort, roughly five DR-DQ haplotypes were treated as single units for association and clustering. To decide whether each TCR beta V gene segment behaved as functional or pseudogenic, an earlier analysis of approximately 600 of the donors relied on high-throughput TCR beta sequencing. An early release that covered about 640 HLA-typed donors contained approximately 300 gigabases of sequencing data and 75 million to 100 million unique TCR sequences. Of the roughly 420 genotyped donors, 65% to 90% were placed in the genetic ancestry cluster associated with self-reported Caucasian donors. HLA typing included class I and class II loci at four-digit resolution. General study outcomes and caveats: Correlated functional status among segregating V segments might reflect linkage disequilibrium, but an unknown experimental factor could not be ruled out. CMV serostatus was the only immune exposure information available for the cohort. A later analysis reported that several top co-occurrence clusters appeared linked to parvovirus B19, influenza, CMV and Epstein-Barr virus. Most TCR sequences were observed very rarely across donors, whereas some public TCRs were present in many individuals. In both the original and validation cohorts, the classifier was reported to diagnose cytomegalovirus status with high specificity and sensitivity. At a false discovery rate of 0.05, a later analysis linked around 15,000 TCR beta sequences to specific HLA alleles. The 87-base-pair reads could not distinguish some IMGT-functional V segments, including TRBV6-2 and TRBV6-3, so those segments were excluded. Because counts were too low, seventeen rarely observed V segments, including chromosome 9 orphons, were left out of the earlier analysis of approximately 580 of the donors. Because HLA typing was missing for some donors at each locus, association tests included only the typed subset. Broadly in line with IMGT annotations, most TCR beta V segments showed up in productive rearrangements about 87% or about 30% of the time in an earlier analysis of approximately 600 of the donors. Assigning TCR associations to individual alleles was difficult when HLA alleles, especially DR and DQ, strongly co-occurred. A total of 164 TCR beta chains were listed by the study as associated with cytomegalovirus. In a later analysis, HLA-associated TCR beta chains were found to be more clonally expanded and to have lower generation probabilities than equally common non-associated chains. It was suggested by the authors that the approach could potentially be generalized to other disease states and immunological phenotypes. In a later genetic analysis, fewer N-insertions in productive TCRs were reported among donors in an Asian-associated ancestry cluster than the roughly 640-donor mean. Only TCR beta chains were sequenced in this cohort, and the absence of alpha or paired-chain data limited detectable features. V-gene and J-gene trimming of TCR beta chains was associated with a missense DCLRE1C variant in a later genetic analysis, and the association was replicated in an independent cohort. A cluster of highly shared sequence variants was judged likely to be a technical artifact of the sequencing pipeline. Roughly uniform sequencing depth across donors was assumed in presence/absence analyses, although this assumption may not hold. A further reported finding was that TCR beta sequences accurately predicted the HLA-A and HLA-B alleles for most subjects in the first cohort. In a later analysis, TCR association rates were found to vary across HLA loci, with the most associated TCRs seen for DRB1 alleles and the fewest for HLA-C alleles. A few of the identified cytomegalovirus-associated TCR beta chains were confirmed in vitro to be specific for cytomegalovirus antigens. Most CMV-associated TCR beta chains appeared to be HLA-restricted in a later analysis, and the HLA associations seemed to be driven largely by CMV exposure.

In total, 600 or so healthy bone marrow donors made up the cohort. All cohort members were sampled while nominally healthy, although unrecorded immune exposures were likely present. The donor was CMV seronegative and belonged to the group of over 350 seronegative cohort members. A peripheral blood sample was provided by each donor, and peripheral blood mononuclear cells were used for TCR beta sequencing. The Qiagen DNeasy Blood Extraction Kit was used to extract genomic DNA from the blood cell samples. Sequences were obtained from PBMCs. The sequence was collected from a man aged 40-55 years in good health and CMV-seronegative. The chain is assembled from TRBV6-6 and TRBJ1-1; matching of 6 bases hints at TRBD1 as the D gene. The DNA reads as follows: TGTGCCAGCAGTTACCGAAGCAGGGGGAACACTGAAGCTTTCTTT. The translation is CASSYRSRGNTEAFF.